The TCR beta chain under discussion was sequenced for a study of beta chain features in type 1 diabetes. Points from the study as a whole: Over-representation of high TCR-expressing cells was a possible consequence of cDNA sequencing. Patients showed naive, central memory and Treg TCRB repertoires that appeared more similar than those of healthy donors. For TCRB rearrangement, an influence of HLA type remained unresolved here.

Note on this clone: Its target is not known.

The CDR3 totals 13 residues. V lost 6 bases to trimming and J lost 0 bases, with 11 bases between them. Germline V gene lookup returns CDR1 GTSNPN and CDR2 SVGIG (reference sequence). The sequenced template was cDNA made from the entire isolated RNA. Method: immunoSEQ multiplex PCR; TCRdb's copy keeps in-frame clones and lacks some. The profile covers 300,000 to 450,000 clones, with approximately 12% appearing a single time and around 0.015% taken by the ten largest. Sequenced: naive CD4+ T cells from blood. The clonotype was recovered from a man aged 18 to 35 in good health. The genes are TRBV30 and TRBJ1-1; D not resolved. The CDR3 bases are TGTGCCTGCGACTACAGAGTGAACACTGAAGCTTTCTTT. Its translation is CACDYRVNTEAFF.